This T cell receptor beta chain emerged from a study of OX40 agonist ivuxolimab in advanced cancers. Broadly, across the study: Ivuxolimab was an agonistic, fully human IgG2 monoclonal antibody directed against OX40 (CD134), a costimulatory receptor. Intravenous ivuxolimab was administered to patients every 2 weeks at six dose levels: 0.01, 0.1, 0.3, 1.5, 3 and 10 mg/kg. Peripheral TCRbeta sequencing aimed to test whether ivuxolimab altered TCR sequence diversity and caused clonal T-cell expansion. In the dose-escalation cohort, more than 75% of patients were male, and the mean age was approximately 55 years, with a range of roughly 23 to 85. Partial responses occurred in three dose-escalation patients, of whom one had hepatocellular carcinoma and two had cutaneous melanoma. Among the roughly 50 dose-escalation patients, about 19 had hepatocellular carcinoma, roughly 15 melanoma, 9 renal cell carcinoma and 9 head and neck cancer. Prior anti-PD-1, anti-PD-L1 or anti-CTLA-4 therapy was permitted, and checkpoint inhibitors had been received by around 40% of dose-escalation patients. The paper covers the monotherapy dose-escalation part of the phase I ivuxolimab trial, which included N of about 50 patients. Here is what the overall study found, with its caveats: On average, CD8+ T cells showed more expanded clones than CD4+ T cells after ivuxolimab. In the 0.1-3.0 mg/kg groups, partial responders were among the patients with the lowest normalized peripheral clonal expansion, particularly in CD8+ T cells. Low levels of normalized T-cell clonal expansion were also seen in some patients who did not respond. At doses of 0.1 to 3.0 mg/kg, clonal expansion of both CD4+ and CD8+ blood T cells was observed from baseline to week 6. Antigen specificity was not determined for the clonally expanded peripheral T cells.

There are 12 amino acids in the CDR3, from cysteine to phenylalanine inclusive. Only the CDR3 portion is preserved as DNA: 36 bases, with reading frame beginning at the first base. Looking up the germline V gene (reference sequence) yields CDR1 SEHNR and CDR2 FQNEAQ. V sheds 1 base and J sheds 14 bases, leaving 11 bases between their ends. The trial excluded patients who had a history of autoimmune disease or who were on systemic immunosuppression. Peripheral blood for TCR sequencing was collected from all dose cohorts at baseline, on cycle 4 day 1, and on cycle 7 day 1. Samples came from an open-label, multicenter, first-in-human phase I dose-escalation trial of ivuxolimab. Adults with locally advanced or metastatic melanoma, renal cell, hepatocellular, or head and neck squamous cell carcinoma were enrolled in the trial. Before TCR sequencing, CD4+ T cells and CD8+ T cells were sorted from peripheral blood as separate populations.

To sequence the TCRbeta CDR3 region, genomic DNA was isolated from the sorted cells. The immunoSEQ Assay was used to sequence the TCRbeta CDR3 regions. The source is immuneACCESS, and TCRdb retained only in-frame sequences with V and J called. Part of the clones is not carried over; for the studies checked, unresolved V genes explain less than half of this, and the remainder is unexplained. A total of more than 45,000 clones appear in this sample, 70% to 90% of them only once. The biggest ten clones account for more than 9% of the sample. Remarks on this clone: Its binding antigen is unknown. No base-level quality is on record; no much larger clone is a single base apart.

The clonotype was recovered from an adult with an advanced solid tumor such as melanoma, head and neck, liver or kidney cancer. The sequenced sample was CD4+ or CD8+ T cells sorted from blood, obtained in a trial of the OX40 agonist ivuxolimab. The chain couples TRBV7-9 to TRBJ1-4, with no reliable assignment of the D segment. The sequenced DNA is TGTGCCAGCAGCTTAGGGAAGGGCTCCCTGTTTTTT. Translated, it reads CASSLGKGSLFF. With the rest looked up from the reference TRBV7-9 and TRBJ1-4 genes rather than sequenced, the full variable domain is DTGVSQNPRHKITKRGQNVTFRCDPISEHNRLYWYRQTLGQGPEFLTYFQNEAQLEKSRLLSDRFSAERPKGSFSTLEIQRTEQGDSAMYLCASSLGKGSLFFGSGTQLSVL.